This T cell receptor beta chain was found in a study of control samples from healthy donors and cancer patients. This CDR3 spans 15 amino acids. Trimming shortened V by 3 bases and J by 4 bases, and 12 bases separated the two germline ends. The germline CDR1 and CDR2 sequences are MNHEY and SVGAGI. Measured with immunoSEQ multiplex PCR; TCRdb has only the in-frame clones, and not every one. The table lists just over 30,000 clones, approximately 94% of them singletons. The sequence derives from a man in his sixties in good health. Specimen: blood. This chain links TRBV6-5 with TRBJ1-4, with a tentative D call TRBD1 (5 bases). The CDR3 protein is CASSYGGGNNEKLFF. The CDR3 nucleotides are TGTGCCAGCAGTTATGGGGGGGGGAATAATGAAAAACTGTTTTTT.